Sequencing of this TCR beta chain was carried out in a study of shared clonotypes between healthy human individuals. The CDR3 spans 10 residues. The germline CDR1 and CDR2 sequences are MDHEN and SYDVKM. The V end lost 6 bases, the J end lost 7 bases, and 6 bases lay between the germline ends. The protocol was immunoSEQ multiplex PCR, while the TCRdb copy is restricted to in-frame clones and leaves out a portion. The sample includes just under 350,000 clones, around four fifths of them seen just once. Regarding the study as a whole: At large depth, rarefaction still showed sorted-subset sequencing to be incomplete.

On this clone: Its antigen is still unknown.

Sequencing was carried out using memory CD4+ T cells sorted from blood. Subset noted: CD45RA-negative fraction. This clonotype was obtained from a man aged 30 to 39 in good health. The V call is TRBV28, the J call TRBJ1-2; D not resolved. CDR3 DNA: TGTGCCAGCAGCCAGCTTGGCTACACCTTC. Protein product: CASSQLGYTF.